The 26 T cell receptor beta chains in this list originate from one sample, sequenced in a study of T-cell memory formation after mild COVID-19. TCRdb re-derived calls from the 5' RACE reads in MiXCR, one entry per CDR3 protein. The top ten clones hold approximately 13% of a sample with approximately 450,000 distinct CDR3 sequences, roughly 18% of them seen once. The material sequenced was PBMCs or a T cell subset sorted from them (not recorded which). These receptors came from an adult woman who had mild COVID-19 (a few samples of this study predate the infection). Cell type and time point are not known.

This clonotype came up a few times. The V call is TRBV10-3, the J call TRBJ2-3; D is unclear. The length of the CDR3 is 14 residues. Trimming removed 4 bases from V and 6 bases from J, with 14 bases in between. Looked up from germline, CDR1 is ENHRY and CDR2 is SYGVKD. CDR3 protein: CAISGEVGLDTQYF. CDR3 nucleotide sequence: TGTGCCATCAGTGGTGAGGTGGGATTGGATACGCAGTATTTT.

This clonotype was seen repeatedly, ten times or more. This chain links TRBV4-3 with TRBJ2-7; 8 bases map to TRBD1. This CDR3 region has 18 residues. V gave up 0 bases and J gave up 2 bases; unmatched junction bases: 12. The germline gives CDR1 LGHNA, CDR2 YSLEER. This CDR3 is CASSQDDSWTGRTYEQYF. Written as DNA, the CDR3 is TGCGCCAGCAGCCAAGATGACAGTTGGACAGGGCGAACCTACGAGCAGTACTTC.

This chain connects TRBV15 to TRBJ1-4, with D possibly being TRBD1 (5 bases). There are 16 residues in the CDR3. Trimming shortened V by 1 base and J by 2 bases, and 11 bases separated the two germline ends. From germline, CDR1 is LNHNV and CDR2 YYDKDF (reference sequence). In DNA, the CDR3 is TGTGCCACCAGCAGAGGCCAGGGACTGACTAATGAAAAACTGTTTTTT. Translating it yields CATSRGQGLTNEKLFF.

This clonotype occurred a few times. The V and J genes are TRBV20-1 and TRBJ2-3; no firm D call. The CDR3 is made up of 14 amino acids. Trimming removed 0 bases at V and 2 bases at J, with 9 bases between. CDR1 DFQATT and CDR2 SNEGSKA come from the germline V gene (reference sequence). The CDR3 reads CSARDLEYTDTQYF. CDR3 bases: TGCAGTGCTAGAGATTTGGAGTACACAGATACGCAGTATTTT.

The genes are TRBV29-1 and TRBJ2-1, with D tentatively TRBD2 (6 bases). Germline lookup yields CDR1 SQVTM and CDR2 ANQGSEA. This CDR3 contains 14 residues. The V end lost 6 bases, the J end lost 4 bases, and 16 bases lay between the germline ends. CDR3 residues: CSVDSGALYNEQFF. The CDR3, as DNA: TGCAGCGTAGACTCGGGAGCCCTATACAATGAGCAGTTCTTC.

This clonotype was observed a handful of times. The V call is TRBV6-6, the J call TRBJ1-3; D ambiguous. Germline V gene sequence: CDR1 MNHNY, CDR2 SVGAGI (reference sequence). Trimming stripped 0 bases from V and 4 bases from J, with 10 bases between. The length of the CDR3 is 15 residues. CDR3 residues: CASSYSGTEGNTIYF. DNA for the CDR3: TGTGCCAGCAGTTACTCGGGAACAGAAGGAAACACCATATATTTT.

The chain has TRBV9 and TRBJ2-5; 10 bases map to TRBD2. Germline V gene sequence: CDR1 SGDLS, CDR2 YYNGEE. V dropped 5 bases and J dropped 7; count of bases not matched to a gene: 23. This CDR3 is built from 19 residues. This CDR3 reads CASSATGLARGGGVRTQYF. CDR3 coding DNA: TGTGCCAGCAGTGCTACGGGACTAGCGAGGGGGGGCGGTGTACGGACCCAGTACTTC.

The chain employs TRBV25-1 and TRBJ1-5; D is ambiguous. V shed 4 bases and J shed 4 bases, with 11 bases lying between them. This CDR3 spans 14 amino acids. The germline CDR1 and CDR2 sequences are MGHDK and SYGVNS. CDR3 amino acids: CASSGATANQPQHF. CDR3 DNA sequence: TGTGCCAGCAGTGGAGCAACGGCTAATCAGCCCCAGCATTTT.

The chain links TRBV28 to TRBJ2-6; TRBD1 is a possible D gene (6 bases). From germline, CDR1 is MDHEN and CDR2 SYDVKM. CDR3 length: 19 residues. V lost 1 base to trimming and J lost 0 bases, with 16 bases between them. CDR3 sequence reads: CASSLLPGEGGSGANVLTF. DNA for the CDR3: TGTGCCAGCAGTTTATTACCAGGGGAAGGAGGCTCTGGGGCCAACGTCCTGACTTTC.

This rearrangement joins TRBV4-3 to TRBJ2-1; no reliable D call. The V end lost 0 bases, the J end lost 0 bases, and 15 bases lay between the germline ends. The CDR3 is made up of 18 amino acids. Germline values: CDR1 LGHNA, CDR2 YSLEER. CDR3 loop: CASSQDPPKTGSYNEQFF. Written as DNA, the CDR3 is TGCGCCAGCAGCCAAGATCCTCCCAAAACGGGCTCCTACAATGAGCAGTTCTTC.

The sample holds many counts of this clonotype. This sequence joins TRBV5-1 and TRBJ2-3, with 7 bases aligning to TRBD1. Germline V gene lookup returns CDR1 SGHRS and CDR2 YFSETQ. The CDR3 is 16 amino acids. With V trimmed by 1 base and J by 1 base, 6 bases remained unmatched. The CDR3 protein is CASSLPTGAGTDTQYF. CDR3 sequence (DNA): TGCGCCAGCAGCTTGCCTACAGGGGCCGGCACAGATACGCAGTATTTT.

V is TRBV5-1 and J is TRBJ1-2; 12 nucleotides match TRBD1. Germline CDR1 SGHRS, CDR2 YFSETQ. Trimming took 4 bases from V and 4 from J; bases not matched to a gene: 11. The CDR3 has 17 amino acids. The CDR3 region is CASSIGTGGDLAYGYTF. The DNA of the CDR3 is TGCGCCAGCAGCATCGGGACAGGGGGCGATCTTGCCTATGGCTACACCTTC.

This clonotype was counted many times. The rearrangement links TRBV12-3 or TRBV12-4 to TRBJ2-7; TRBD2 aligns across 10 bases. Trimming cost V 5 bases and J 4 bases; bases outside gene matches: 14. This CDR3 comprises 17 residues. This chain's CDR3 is CASSPTPGSGRGYEQYF. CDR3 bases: TGTGCCAGCAGTCCAACACCCGGGAGCGGGAGGGGTTACGAGCAGTACTTC.

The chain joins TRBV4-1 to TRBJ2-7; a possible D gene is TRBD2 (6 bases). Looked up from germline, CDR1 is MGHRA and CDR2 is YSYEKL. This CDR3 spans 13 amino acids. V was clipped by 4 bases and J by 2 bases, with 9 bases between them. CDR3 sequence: CASSPPSAYEQYF. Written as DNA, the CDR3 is TGCGCCAGCAGCCCGCCTAGCGCCTACGAGCAGTACTTC.

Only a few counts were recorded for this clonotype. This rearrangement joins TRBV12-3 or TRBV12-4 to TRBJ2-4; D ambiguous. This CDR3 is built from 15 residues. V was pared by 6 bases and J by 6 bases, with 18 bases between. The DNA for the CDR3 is TGTGCCAGCAGCAATACAGCCTCAGTGGGAAACATTCAGTACTTC. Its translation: CASSNTASVGNIQYF.

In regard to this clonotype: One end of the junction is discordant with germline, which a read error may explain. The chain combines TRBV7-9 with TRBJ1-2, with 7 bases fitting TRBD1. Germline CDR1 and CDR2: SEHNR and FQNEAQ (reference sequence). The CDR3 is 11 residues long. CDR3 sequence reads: CASSDVKGAAF. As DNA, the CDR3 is TGTGCCAGCAGCGACGTTAAGGGGGCAGCCTTC.

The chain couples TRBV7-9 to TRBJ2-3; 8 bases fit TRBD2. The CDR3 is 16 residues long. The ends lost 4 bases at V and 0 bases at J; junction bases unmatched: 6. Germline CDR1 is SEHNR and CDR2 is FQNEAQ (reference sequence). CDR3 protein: CASSSWTSSSTDTQYF. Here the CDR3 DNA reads TGTGCCAGCAGCTCGTGGACTAGCTCTAGCACAGATACGCAGTATTTT.

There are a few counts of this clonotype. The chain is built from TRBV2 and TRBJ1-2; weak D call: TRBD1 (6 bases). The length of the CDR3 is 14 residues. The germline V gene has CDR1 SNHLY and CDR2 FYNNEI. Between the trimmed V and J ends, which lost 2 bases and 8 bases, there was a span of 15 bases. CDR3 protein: CASSEMAGEGGYTF. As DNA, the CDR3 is TGTGCCAGCAGTGAAATGGCAGGGGAAGGCGGCTACACCTTC. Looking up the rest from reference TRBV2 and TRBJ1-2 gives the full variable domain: EPEVTQTPSHQVTQMGQEVILRCVPISNHLYFYWYRQILGQKVEFLVSFYNNEISEKSEIFDDQFSVERPDGSNFTLKIRSTKLEDSAMYFCASSEMAGEGGYTFGSGTRLTVV.

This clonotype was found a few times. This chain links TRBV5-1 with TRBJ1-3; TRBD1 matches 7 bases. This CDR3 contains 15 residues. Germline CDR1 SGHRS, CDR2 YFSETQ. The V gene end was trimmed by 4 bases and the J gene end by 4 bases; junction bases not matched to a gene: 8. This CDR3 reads CASSPGTAVGNTIYF. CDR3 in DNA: TGCGCCAGCAGCCCTGGGACAGCGGTGGGAAACACCATATATTTT.

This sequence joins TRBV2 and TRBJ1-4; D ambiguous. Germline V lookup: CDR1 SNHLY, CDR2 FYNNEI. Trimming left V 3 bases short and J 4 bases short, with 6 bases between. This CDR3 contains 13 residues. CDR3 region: CASSDLLNEKLFF. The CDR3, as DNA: TGTGCCAGCAGTGACTTACTTAATGAAAAACTGTTTTTT.

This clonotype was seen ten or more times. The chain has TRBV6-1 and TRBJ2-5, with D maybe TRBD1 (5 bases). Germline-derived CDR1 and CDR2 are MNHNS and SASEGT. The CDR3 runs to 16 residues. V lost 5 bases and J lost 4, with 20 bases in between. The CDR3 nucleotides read TGTGCCAGCAGTTCAAGACAGACGCGGAATCGAGAGACCCAGTACTTC. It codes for CASSSRQTRNRETQYF.

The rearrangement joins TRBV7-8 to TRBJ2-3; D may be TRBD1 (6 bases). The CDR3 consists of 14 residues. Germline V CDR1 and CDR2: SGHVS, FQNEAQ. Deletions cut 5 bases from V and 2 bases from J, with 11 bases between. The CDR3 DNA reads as TGTGCCAGCAGCCCAGGGGCGGACACAGATACGCAGTATTTT. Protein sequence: CASSPGADTDTQYF.

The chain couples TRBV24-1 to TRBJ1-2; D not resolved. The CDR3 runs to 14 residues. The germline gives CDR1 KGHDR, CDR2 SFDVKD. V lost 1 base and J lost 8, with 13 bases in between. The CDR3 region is CATSDFSQTGGYTF. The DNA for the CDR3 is TGTGCCACCAGTGATTTTTCACAGACGGGCGGCTACACCTTC.

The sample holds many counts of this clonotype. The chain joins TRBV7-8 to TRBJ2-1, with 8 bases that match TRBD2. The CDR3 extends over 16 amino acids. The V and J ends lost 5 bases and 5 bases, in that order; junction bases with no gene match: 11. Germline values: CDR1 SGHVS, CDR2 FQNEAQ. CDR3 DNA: TGTGCCAGCAGCCCAGCCGGGACTAGTCTGAACAATGAGCAGTTCTTC. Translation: CASSPAGTSLNNEQFF.

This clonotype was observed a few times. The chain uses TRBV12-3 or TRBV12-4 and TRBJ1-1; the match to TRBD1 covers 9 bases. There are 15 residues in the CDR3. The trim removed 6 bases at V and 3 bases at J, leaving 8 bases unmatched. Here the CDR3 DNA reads TGTGCCAGCAGACGGGACAGGGACTCATACACTGAAGCTTTCTTT. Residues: CASRRDRDSYTEAFF.

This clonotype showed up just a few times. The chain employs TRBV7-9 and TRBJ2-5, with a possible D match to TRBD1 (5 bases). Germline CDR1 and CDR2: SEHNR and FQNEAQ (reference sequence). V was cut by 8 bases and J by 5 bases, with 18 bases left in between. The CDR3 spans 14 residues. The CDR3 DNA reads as TGTGCCAGCCGCAGACCAGGGATTTGGGAGACCCAGTACTTC. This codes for CASRRPGIWETQYF.